These 23 T cell receptor beta chains were sequenced from one sample in a study of T cells in localized non-small cell lung cancer. Only in-frame clones appear in the TCRdb table, and some are missing; sequencing was by immunoSEQ multiplex PCR. The top ten hold about a tenth of the sample, which has tens of thousands of clones, 65% to 85% seen once. The sample consisted of peripheral blood, taken before any cancer treatment. The source is a female donor older than 55 with stage I lung adenocarcinoma.

V gene TRBV7-3 combines with J gene TRBJ2-3; 8 bases are a match to TRBD1. CDR1 SGHTA and CDR2 FQGTGA come from the germline V gene. The CDR3 is 15 amino acids. Losses at the gene ends were 5 bases for V and 6 bases for J; bases not matched to a gene: 10. CDR3 sequence (DNA): TGTGCCAGCAGCCCGCAGGGGGCGAGATCGGATACGCAGTATTTT. Its translation: CASSPQGARSDTQYF.

The chain has TRBV7-9 and TRBJ2-1; D ambiguous. V lost 3 bases and J lost 5, with 11 bases in between. The germline gives CDR1 SEHNR, CDR2 FQNEAQ (reference sequence). The CDR3 loop spans 14 amino acids. Written as DNA, the CDR3 is TGTGCCAGCAGCTTTGGCGGATTCGACAATGAGCAGTTCTTC. Its translation: CASSFGGFDNEQFF. Supplemented by reference TRBV7-9 and TRBJ2-1, the full variable domain reads DTGVSQNPRHKITKRGQNVTFRCDPISEHNRLYWYRQTLGQGPEFLTYFQNEAQLEKSRLLSDRFSAERPKGSFSTLEIQRTEQGDSAMYLCASSFGGFDNEQFFGPGTRLTVL.

This clone was recorded once. J is TRBJ2-6 and V is TRBV6-1; perhaps TRBD2 as D (5 bases). This CDR3 is built from 10 residues. V gave up 6 bases and J gave up 11 bases, with 5 bases separating them. The germline V gene encodes CDR1 MNHNS and CDR2 SASEGT. This chain's CDR3 is CASRGDVLTF. The CDR3 nucleotides read TGTGCCAGCAGGGGAGACGTCCTGACTTTC.

The chain combines TRBV6-1 with TRBJ1-5, with D perhaps matching TRBD1 (5 bases). There are 15 residues in the CDR3. The V gene lost 6 bases and the J gene lost 6 bases, with 18 bases spanning the gap. The germline gives CDR1 MNHNS, CDR2 SASEGT. In nucleotides, the CDR3 is TGTGCCAGCAGCCAGTCGGGGGGGGGACTTCAGCCCCAGCATTTT. Residues: CASSQSGGGLQPQHF.

CDR3 loop: CASSLDRGDTDTQYF. CDR3 DNA: TGTGCCAGCAGCCTGGACAGGGGGGACACAGATACGCAGTATTTT. V and J are TRBV7-8 and TRBJ2-3; 10 bases fit TRBD1. CDR3 size: 15 residues. Trimming at V came to 5 bases and at J to 2 bases, leaving 4 bases not matched to a gene. CDR1 is SGHVS and CDR2 is FQNEAQ in the germline V gene. Full variable domain (outside the CDR3, taken from reference TRBV7-8 and TRBJ2-3): GAGVSQSPRYKVAKRGQDVALRCDPISGHVSLFWYQQALGQGPEFLTYFQNEAQLDKSGLPSDRFFAERPEGSVSTLKIQRTQQEDSAVYLCASSLDRGDTDTQYFGPGTRLTVL.

This clone has just one count. The chain couples TRBV7-8 to TRBJ2-1; TRBD1 might be the D (7 bases). This CDR3 is 17 amino acids long. V was trimmed by 3 bases and J by 0 bases, leaving 15 bases between them. Per germline, CDR1 SGHVS and CDR2 FQNEAQ. The CDR3 nucleotides read TGTGCCAGCAGCTTGACGTCAGGGGGGAGCTCCTACAATGAGCAGTTCTTC. Translation gives CASSLTSGGSSYNEQFF.

The V gene is TRBV15, the J gene TRBJ1-1; maybe TRBD1 (6 bases). Trimming pared 3 bases from V and 10 bases from J, leaving 27 bases between. The CDR3 length is 17 residues. CDR1 and CDR2 from the germline V gene are LNHNV and YYDKDF (reference sequence). CDR3 bases: TGTGCCACCAGCAGCGAGGGTAGGCGGCAGGGGAACAAAAGAGCTTTCTTT. As protein: CATSSEGRRQGNKRAFF.

The chain employs TRBV6-5 and TRBJ2-7, with D perhaps being TRBD1 or TRBD2 (6 bases each). CDR1 MNHEY and CDR2 SVGAGI come from the germline V gene. V lost 6 bases to trimming and J lost 6 bases, with 15 bases between them. The CDR3 extends over 13 amino acids. Here the CDR3 reads CASRGRGPAEQYF. The CDR3 DNA is TGTGCCAGCAGGGGTCGGGGGCCGGCCGAGCAGTACTTC.

The rearrangement uses TRBV5-4 and TRBJ1-2, with D perhaps matching TRBD1 (5 bases). This CDR3 is built from 13 residues. The V gene lost 2 bases and the J gene lost 4 bases, with 9 bases spanning the gap. Germline V lookup: CDR1 SGHNT, CDR2 YYREEE (reference sequence). As DNA, the CDR3 is TGTGCCAGCAGCTTACGACAGACCTATGGCTACACCTTC. Its protein product is CASSLRQTYGYTF.

The rearrangement uses TRBV19 and TRBJ1-2, with 7 bases that match TRBD1. There are 13 residues in the CDR3. Germline loops: CDR1 LNHDA, CDR2 SQIVND (reference sequence). V was clipped by 5 bases and J by 3 bases; unmatched bases: 3. The DNA for the CDR3 is TGTGCCAGTAGTGAGACAGGGTACTATGGCTACACCTTC. It is translated as CASSETGYYGYTF. Looking up the rest from reference TRBV19 and TRBJ1-2 gives the full variable domain: DGGITQSPKYLFRKEGQNVTLSCEQNLNHDAMYWYRQDPGQGLRLIYYSQIVNDFQKGDIAEGYSVSREKKESFPLTVTSAQKNPTAFYLCASSETGYYGYTFGSGTRLTVV.

The J gene is TRBJ1-5, the V gene TRBV11-2; D unresolved. The germline V gene encodes CDR1 SGHAT and CDR2 FQNNGV. V was pared by 0 bases and J by 4 bases, with 10 bases between. The CDR3 extends over 15 amino acids. The CDR3 reads CASSLEGLENQPQHF. In nucleotides, the CDR3 is TGTGCCAGCAGCTTAGAAGGGTTGGAGAATCAGCCCCAGCATTTT.

This chain uses TRBV7-2 with TRBJ2-1; 7 bases are a match to TRBD2. With 1 base clipped from V and 0 bases from J, the junction kept 3 bases outside the gene matches. Germline V gives CDR1 SGHTA, CDR2 FQGNSA. The CDR3 has 16 amino acids. This CDR3 reads CASSLVGGSSYNEQFF. In DNA, the CDR3 is TGTGCCAGCAGCTTAGTCGGCGGGAGCTCCTACAATGAGCAGTTCTTC.

The gene calls are TRBV10-3 and TRBJ2-3, with no clear D. Trimming took 0 bases from V and 2 from J, leaving 6 bases between them. The germline V gene has CDR1 ENHRY and CDR2 SYGVKD. The CDR3 has 14 residues. The CDR3 spells CAISESPATDTQYF. The CDR3 nucleotides are TGTGCCATCAGTGAGTCGCCCGCCACAGATACGCAGTATTTT.

This clone was picked up many times. The chain carries TRBV28 and TRBJ1-5; 8 nucleotides line up with TRBD1. The germline CDR1 and CDR2 sequences are MDHEN and SYDVKM. With 7 bases clipped from V and 4 bases from J, the junction kept 9 bases outside the gene matches. The CDR3 has 15 residues. This CDR3 reads CASTEDREWNQPQHF. CDR3 sequence (DNA): TGTGCCAGCACCGAGGACAGGGAGTGGAATCAGCCCCAGCATTTT.

The chain links TRBV11-2 to TRBJ2-3; no reliable D call. This CDR3 contains 12 residues. Trimming stripped 1 base from V and 4 bases from J, with 3 bases between. The germline gives CDR1 SGHAT, CDR2 FQNNGV. In nucleotides, the CDR3 is TGTGCCAGCAGCTTAGGCGCAGATACGCAGTATTTT. Amino acids: CASSLGADTQYF.

The rearrangement links TRBV5-4 to TRBJ2-5, with D hard to call. The J call may not be correct, given that the DNA end is closer to TRBJ2-7. Germline V lookup: CDR1 SGHNT, CDR2 YYREEE (reference sequence). This CDR3 has 14 residues. CDR3 DNA sequence: TGTGCCAGCAGCCGGTCGGACGAGTCCTACGAGCAGTACTTC. It codes for CASSRSDESYEQYF.

The J gene is TRBJ2-1, the V gene TRBV28, with a tentative D call TRBD1 (5 bases). V was clipped by 2 bases and J by 7 bases, with 15 bases between them. CDR3 length equals 15 residues. Germline CDR1 reads MDHEN; CDR2 reads SYDVKM. CDR3 nucleotide sequence: TGTGCCAGCAGTTTAGGCGGCAGGGTGCTTAATGAGCAGTTCTTC. Its protein is CASSLGGRVLNEQFF.

This clone was detected only once. V gene TRBV2 combines with J gene TRBJ1-2, with 10 positions matching TRBD1. V gave up 8 bases and J gave up 6 bases; unmatched junction bases: 3. This CDR3 has 12 residues. Germline CDR1 SNHLY, CDR2 FYNNEI. The CDR3 nucleotides read TGTGCCAGCGGGACAGGGGACCATGGCTACACCTTC. This encodes CASGTGDHGYTF.

This clone is labeled as medium-sized. This rearrangement joins TRBV5-1 to TRBJ2-7; TRBD1 matches 7 bases. V shed 0 bases and J 2 bases; nucleotides not matched to a gene: 17. The CDR3 contains 19 residues. The germline V gene encodes CDR1 SGHRS and CDR2 YFSETQ. The CDR3 coding sequence is TGCGCCAGCAGCTTGGGCGACCCCGGGACAGCGAGGGTTGCCTACGAGCAGTACTTC. Amino acid sequence: CASSLGDPGTARVAYEQYF.

Points on this clone: The sample carries other DNA sequences with the same CDR3. The chain links TRBV30 to TRBJ2-5, with D unresolved. CDR3 length: 11 residues. In germline, CDR1 is GTSNPN, CDR2 SVGIG (reference sequence). V lost 0 bases and J 4 bases, leaving 3 bases between the germline ends. CDR3 amino acids: CAWSVRETQYF. As DNA, the CDR3 is TGTGCCTGGAGTGTACGAGAGACCCAGTACTTC.

The chain recombines TRBV12-5 with TRBJ2-2; 11 positions agree with TRBD1. The CDR3 contains 17 residues. V was clipped by 7 bases and J by 1 base; unmatched bases: 8. The germline gives CDR1 LGHNT, CDR2 FRNRAP. For the CDR3, the DNA is TGTGCTAGTGCCCTCGGACAGGGGGCATTGAACACCGGGGAGCTGTTTTTT. Encoded protein: CASALGQGALNTGELFF.

The chain couples TRBV19 to TRBJ2-3, with D perhaps TRBD1 or TRBD2 (6 bases each). Trimming cost V 4 bases and J 0 bases, with 11 bases left between them. Germline V lookup: CDR1 LNHDA, CDR2 SQIVND (reference sequence). The CDR3 spans 15 residues. CDR3 DNA sequence: TGTGCCAGTAGTAAGGGGGGCGCGAGCACAGATACGCAGTATTTT. Protein product: CASSKGGASTDTQYF.

This chain joins TRBV28 and TRBJ2-7; D might be TRBD1 (5 bases). The V gene lost 5 bases and the J gene lost 0 bases, with 8 bases spanning the gap. CDR1 is MDHEN, CDR2 SYDVKM, per germline. The CDR3 extends over 13 amino acids. CDR3 amino acids: CASSIDSSYEQYF. CDR3 sequence (DNA): TGTGCCAGCAGTATCGACAGCTCCTACGAGCAGTACTTC.